This T cell receptor (beta chain) was obtained from a study of cytomegalovirus exposure and HLA in healthy donors listed by TCRdb under 2017. Study-level background: An earlier analysis of roughly 570 of the donors reported 250 to 300 Gb of sequence data and about 120 million unique TCR beta sequences obtained from around 190 million T cells. An early release that covered around 590 HLA-typed donors contained around 300 gigabases of sequencing data and 85 million to 100 million unique TCR sequences. Of the roughly 410 genotyped donors, 65% to 90% were placed in the genetic ancestry cluster associated with self-reported Caucasian donors. The aim of the study was to test whether cataloging public T cell receptors could identify signatures of past pathogen exposure. Using immunosequencing, the study profiled T cell repertoires from fewer than 700 subjects and related those repertoires to cytomegalovirus serostatus. Besides the first cohort of hundreds of subjects, a separate validation cohort made up of 120 different subjects was used. To predict cytomegalovirus infection status, the study combined high-throughput TCR immunosequencing, statistical association of individual TCRs with disease status, and machine learning. A later analysis re-examined previously published TCR beta repertoires from about 670 donors and added high-resolution HLA genotyping to investigate patterns of TCR occurrence. Rather than using new phenotypic data, the later analysis identified candidate immune exposures from TCR beta sequences and from how often those sequences occurred across donors. An earlier analysis of several hundred of the donors used high-throughput TCR beta sequencing to judge whether each TCR beta V gene segment behaved as functional or pseudogenic. Alongside the repertoire data, information on donor age, sex, ethnicity and CMV serostatus was compiled. A later genetic analysis used genome-wide SNP genotypes for about three fifths of the 666 donors, treating that subset as a discovery cohort. Every repertoire in the discovery cohort had been generated on one and the same sequencing platform. HLA typing included class I and class II loci at four-digit resolution. The number of donors typed differed by locus, with about 629-640 for A, B, C, DRB1 and DQB1, around 500 for DQA1, over 600 for DPA1, and some 440 for DPB1. Roughly five DR-DQ haplotypes were handled as single units for association and clustering because linkage in the cohort was strong. Across approximately 400 genotyped donors of the cohort, an average of approximately 220,000 unique TCR beta nucleotide sequences per donor were sequenced, and roughly a sixth of those sequences were non-productive. Overall study results and their limits: Assigning TCR associations to individual alleles was difficult when HLA alleles, especially DR and DQ, strongly co-occurred. According to a later analysis, parvovirus B19, influenza, CMV and Epstein-Barr virus appeared linked to several top co-occurrence clusters. Specific HLA alleles were associated with some 15,000 TCR beta sequences at a false discovery rate of 0.05 in a later analysis. The study listed 164 TCR beta chains as associated with cytomegalovirus. In an earlier analysis of roughly 500 of the donors, most TCR beta V segments appeared in productive rearrangements about 87% or about 30% of the time, broadly matching IMGT annotations. In vitro tests confirmed that a few of the cytomegalovirus-associated TCR beta chains recognize cytomegalovirus antigens. A further reported finding was that TCR beta sequences accurately predicted the HLA-A and HLA-B alleles for most subjects in the first cohort. In this cohort, only TCR beta chains were sequenced, and detectable features were limited by the absence of alpha or paired-chain data. The only immune exposure information available for the cohort was CMV serostatus. The earlier analysis of fewer than 750 of the donors excluded roughly 17 rarely observed V segments, including chromosome 9 orphons, because counts were too low. Most CMV-associated TCR beta chains appeared to be HLA-restricted in a later analysis, and the HLA associations seemed to be driven largely by CMV exposure. A later genetic analysis associated a missense DCLRE1C variant with V-gene and J-gene trimming of TCR beta chains, and an independent cohort replicated the association. In a later analysis, the rate of TCR association differed among HLA loci, with DRB1 alleles having the most associated TCRs and HLA-C alleles having the fewest. A later genetic analysis reported fewer N-insertions in productive TCRs among donors in an Asian-associated ancestry cluster than the 666-donor mean. Most TCR sequences were seen in very few donors, while some public TCRs were found in many individuals. The classifier was reported to diagnose cytomegalovirus status with high specificity and sensitivity in both the original and validation cohorts. Sequencing depth was assumed to be roughly uniform across donors in the presence/absence analyses, though that assumption may not hold. Because the 87-base-pair reads could not distinguish some IMGT-functional V segments, including TRBV6-2 and TRBV6-3, those segments were excluded. The authors suggested that the approach could potentially be generalized to other disease states and immunological phenotypes. A cluster of highly shared sequence variants was judged likely to represent a technical artifact of the sequencing pipeline. In a later analysis, HLA-associated TCR beta chains were found to be more clonally expanded and to have lower generation probabilities than equally common non-associated chains. HLA typing was unavailable for some donors at each locus, so association tests used only the typed subset. Correlated functional status among segregating V segments might be attributable to linkage disequilibrium, but an unknown experimental factor could not be ruled out.

In the germline V gene, CDR1 corresponds to SGHVS and CDR2 to FNYEAQ. The CDR3 goes from the cysteine to the phenylalanine over 16 residues. Of the read, only the CDR3 DNA is kept; its 48 bases are in frame from base 1. V drops 5 bases and J drops 5 bases, leaving 19 bases in between. Notes on this clone: Its antigen is unknown. No per-base quality is available; no much larger clone lies one base away.

In total, 600 or so healthy bone marrow donors made up the cohort. All cohort members were sampled while nominally healthy, although unrecorded immune exposures were likely present. The donor tested CMV seropositive, placing the donor among the approximately 310 seropositive members of the cohort. Every donor gave a peripheral blood sample, and the peripheral blood mononuclear cells from that sample were used for TCR beta sequencing. The Qiagen DNeasy Blood Extraction Kit was used to extract genomic DNA from the blood cell samples. Library preparation employed the immunoSEQ multiplex PCR assay. For the multiplex PCR, a mixture combining 60 forward primers for TCR Vbeta segments and 13 reverse primers for TCR Jbeta segments was used. Amplification of the CDR3 region of rearranged TCR beta genes was performed with a multiplex PCR assay on genomic DNA. The amplified TCR beta libraries were sequenced on the Illumina HiSeq System as 87-base-pair reads. The paper's data handling went like this. A later analysis tallied 80 million to 95 million unique TCR beta chains across the 640 or so repertoires, and 10 million to 11 million of those chains were shared by two or more donors. A nearest-neighbor algorithm error-corrected the raw reads and collapsed the reads into unique sequences, merging closely related sequences to remove PCR and sequencing errors. Alignment of CDR3 sequences to IMGT reference sequences was used to assign V, D and J gene segments. For a sequence to be retained, at least a six-nucleotide match to both a V gene segment and a J gene segment was required. Rearrangements were classified as productive when the CDR3 lacked stop codons and remained in frame with V and J, and all other rearrangements were classified as non-productive. CDR3 was defined by IMGT convention, running from the second conserved V-encoded cysteine to the conserved J-encoded phenylalanine. The earlier analysis of about 570 of the donors excluded any sequence lacking an unambiguous match to a single V gene segment. An earlier analysis of 500 to 700 of the donors classified V segments as functional when productive rearrangements were above 56.7% and as segregating when the standard deviation between donors was above 5%. A statistical classification framework was built for diagnosing cytomegalovirus status from the catalog of TCR beta chain sequences. In a later analysis, TCR nucleotide sequences were compared against IMGT/GENE-DB human TR gene sequences so that V and J genes could be assigned. A later analysis assigned CDR3 sequences and most-parsimonious VDJ recombination scenarios with the TCRdist pipeline. In a later analysis, each TCR beta chain was defined by its CDR3 amino acid sequence together with its V-gene family, and reads lacking a unique V-gene family were excluded. To address suspected cross-contamination and a sequencing artifact, a later analysis removed a few hundred highly shared, low-generation-probability nucleotide sequences. For each public chain, a later analysis derived a clonal expansion index from normalized ranks of inferred template counts within each repertoire. In a later analysis, generation probabilities were computed with a VDJ recombination model fitted to out-of-frame rearrangements, and the resulting probabilities were checked against IGoR. In a later analysis, TCR-TCR, TCR-HLA and TCR-CMV co-occurrence was scored with hypergeometric tests, and a repertoire-size bias correction was applied to TCR pairs. A later analysis estimated false discovery rates by permuting HLA or CMV assignments 20 times. In a later analysis, co-occurring TCRs were grouped using DBSCAN, and TCRdist sequence similarity was added for clustering within HLA-allele-positive subsets. Repertoires with fewer than 30,000 or more than 120,000 public chains, plus five repertoires with anomalous nucleotide sharing, were excluded from co-occurrence clustering. This is the immuneACCESS table as TCRdb keeps it, with only in-frame sequences that have V and J called. A part of the clones is gone; compared with another copy, unresolved V genes explain less than half, and the rest is unexplained. That table gives V, J and clone size, and the DNA gave D and trimming. The sample has around 200,000 clones on record, under 85% of them singletons. The biggest ten clones account for 9.5% to 13% of the sample.

The clonotype originates from a woman in her 50s in good health and CMV-seropositive. Recombination linked TRBV7-6 to TRBJ2-1; a tentative D match to TRBD2 spans 7 bases. Sequences were obtained from PBMCs. The CDR3 protein is CASSRRGARSNNEQFF. The nucleotide sequence reads as follows: TGTGCCAGCAGCCGTCGGGGGGCTCGGAGTAACAATGAGCAGTTCTTC. This CDR3, with the reference TRBV7-6 and TRBJ2-1 proteins standing in past its ends, gives the full variable domain GAGVSQSPRYKVTKRGQDVALRCDPISGHVSLYWYRQALGQGPEFLTYFNYEAQQDKSGLPNDRFSAERPEGSISTLTIQRTEQRDSAMYRCASSRRGARSNNEQFFGPGTRLTVL.